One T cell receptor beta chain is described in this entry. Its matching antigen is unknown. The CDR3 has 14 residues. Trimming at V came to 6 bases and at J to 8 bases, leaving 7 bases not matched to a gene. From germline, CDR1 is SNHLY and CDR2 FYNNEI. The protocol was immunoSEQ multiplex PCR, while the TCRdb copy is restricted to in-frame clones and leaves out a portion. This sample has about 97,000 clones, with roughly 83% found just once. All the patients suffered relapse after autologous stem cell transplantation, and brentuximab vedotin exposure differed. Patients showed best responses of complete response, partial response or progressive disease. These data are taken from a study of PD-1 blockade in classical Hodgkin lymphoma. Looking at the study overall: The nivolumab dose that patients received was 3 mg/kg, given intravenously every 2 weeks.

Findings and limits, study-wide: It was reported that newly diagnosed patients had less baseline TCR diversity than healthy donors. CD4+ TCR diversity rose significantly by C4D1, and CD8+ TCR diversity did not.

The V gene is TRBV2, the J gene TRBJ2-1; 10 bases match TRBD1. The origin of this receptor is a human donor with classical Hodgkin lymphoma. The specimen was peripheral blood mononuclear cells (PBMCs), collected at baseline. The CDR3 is CASRRDRGWDEQFF. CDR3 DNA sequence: TGTGCCAGCAGGCGGGACAGGGGTTGGGATGAGCAGTTCTTC.